This T cell receptor beta chain was documented in a study of CD8+CD57+ T cells in acquired aplastic anemia. The CDR3 covers 14 residues. Germline-derived CDR1 and CDR2 are LNHDA and SQIVND (reference sequence). V lost 2 bases, J lost 4 bases, and 10 bases lay in between. This clonotype occurred many times. The template for TCR beta VDJ and CDR3 sequence profiling was genomic DNA. TCRdb reanalysed the reads using MiXCR and keeps one entry per CDR3 protein. The sample shows hundreds of thousands of distinct CDR3 sequences, around 30% of them seen only once. Whoever was chosen for sequencing had shown CD8+CD57+ cell expansion by flow cytometry.

The clonotype comes from a human donor with aplastic anemia. This rearrangement joins TRBV19 to TRBJ2-3; D call uncertain. The sample was sorted CD4+, CD8+, or CD8+CD57+ T cells (not recorded which) from PBMCs. In DNA, the CDR3 is TGTGCCAGTAGTATAAGGTCCGACGCAGATACGCAGTATTTT. It codes for CASSIRSDADTQYF.